These 21 T cell receptor beta chains originate from one sample sequenced in a study of cytomegalovirus exposure and HLA in healthy donors. Produced via immunoSEQ multiplex PCR; TCRdb's table is partial and in-frame only. The data show tens of thousands of clones, about nine tenths seen once. The material sequenced was PBMCs. The receptors were sampled from a man between 25 and 39 years old in good health and CMV-seronegative.

The genes are TRBV7-6 and TRBJ2-3, with 11 bases lining up with TRBD2. The CDR3 totals 16 residues. Per germline, CDR1 SGHVS and CDR2 FNYEAQ. V was clipped by 2 bases and J by 0 bases; unmatched bases: 1. The CDR3 coding sequence is TGTGCCAGCAGCTTATGGACTAGCGGGAGCACAGATACGCAGTATTTT. It is translated as CASSLWTSGSTDTQYF.

Concerning this clone itself: Compared with germline, one end of the junction differs, possibly owing to a read error. The rearrangement links TRBV28 to TRBJ2-1, with D maybe TRBD1 (5 bases). The CDR3 loop spans 12 amino acids. CDR1 MDHEN and CDR2 SYDVKM come from the germline V gene. The CDR3, as DNA: TGTGCCAGCAGTGAAGGTCTGAGACAGAGGATCTTC. This translates into CASSEGLRQRIF.

The V call is TRBV9, the J call TRBJ2-5; 14 bases agree with TRBD2. V dropped 4 bases and J dropped 6; count of bases not matched to a gene: 8. Germline CDR1 SGDLS, CDR2 YYNGEE. This CDR3 region has 16 residues. CDR3 amino acids: CASSPPGLAGAKTQYF. The CDR3 bases are TGTGCCAGCAGCCCTCCGGGACTAGCGGGGGCGAAGACCCAGTACTTC.

The CDR3 loop is CASMMRDRGYGEDTQYF. CDR3 DNA: TGTGCCAGTATGATGCGGGACAGGGGTTATGGGGAAGATACGCAGTATTTT. The chain couples TRBV19 to TRBJ2-3, with 10 bases matching TRBD1. The CDR3 consists of 17 residues. With V trimmed by 7 bases and J by 5 bases, 15 bases remained unmatched. Germline loops: CDR1 LNHDA, CDR2 SQIVND (reference sequence).

The rearrangement uses TRBV5-4 and TRBJ1-6; D gene ambiguous. Germline V lookup: CDR1 SGHNT, CDR2 YYREEE (reference sequence). There are 15 residues in the CDR3. Trimming removed 4 bases at V and 6 bases at J, with 14 bases between. Written as DNA, the CDR3 is TGTGCCAGCAGCACCTACGGGTCCCGTAATTCACCCCTCCACTTT. It codes for CASSTYGSRNSPLHF.

This chain links TRBV28 with TRBJ1-5; 7 nucleotides match TRBD1. Per the germline V gene, CDR1 is MDHEN and CDR2 is SYDVKM. J lost 0 bases, V lost 6 bases, and 8 bases had no gene match. The CDR3 contains 16 residues. The CDR3 DNA sequence: TGTGCCAGCAGACTAAAACAGGGGAATAGCAATCAGCCCCAGCATTTT. Translated, it gives CASRLKQGNSNQPQHF.

The rearrangement uses TRBV6-5 and TRBJ2-3, with 12 nucleotides matching TRBD1. Germline CDR1 and CDR2: MNHEY and SVGAGI. The CDR3 sequence is 15 residues long. The V gene end was trimmed by 5 bases and the J gene end by 4 bases; junction bases not matched to a gene: 4. This chain's CDR3 is CASSRGQGAADTQYF. CDR3 sequence (DNA): TGTGCCAGCAGTCGGGGACAGGGGGCTGCAGATACGCAGTATTTT.

This sequence joins TRBV18 and TRBJ1-2; D gene ambiguous. The germline CDR1 and CDR2 sequences are KGHSH and LQKENI. V was cut by 6 bases and J by 0 bases, with 11 bases left in between. The CDR3 consists of 14 residues. This CDR3 reads CASSRDGANYGYTF. The CDR3 DNA is TGTGCCAGCTCTCGCGACGGAGCTAACTATGGCTACACCTTC. The full variable domain, in which reference TRBV18 and TRBJ1-2 provide the parts outside the CDR3, is NAGVMQNPRHLVRRRGQEARLRCSPMKGHSHVYWYRQLPEEGLKFMVYLQKENIIDESGMPKERFSAEFPKEGPSILRIQQVVRGDSAAYFCASSRDGANYGYTFGSGTRLTVV.

The J gene is TRBJ2-7, the V gene TRBV4-2; D possibly corresponds to TRBD2 (6 bases). Trimming cost V 3 bases and J 4 bases, with 13 bases left between them. Germline lookup yields CDR1 LGHNA and CDR2 YNFKEQ. This CDR3 has 14 residues. CDR3 loop: CASSHAGRPYEQYF. Written as DNA, the CDR3 is TGTGCCAGCAGCCACGCGGGACGACCTTACGAGCAGTACTTC.

This clone was seen more than once but under ten times. The chain has TRBV6-1 and TRBJ1-5, with D perhaps matching TRBD1 (5 bases). The germline V gene has CDR1 MNHNS and CDR2 SASEGT. This CDR3 is built from 15 residues. Trimming removed 2 bases at V and 5 bases at J, with 13 bases between. This CDR3 reads CASSEIVQGDQPQHF. The CDR3 DNA follows: TGTGCCAGCAGTGAAATCGTGCAGGGCGATCAGCCCCAGCATTTT.

V is TRBV7-9 and J is TRBJ2-5; possibly TRBD2 for D (5 bases). Trimming left V 1 base short and J 5 bases short, with 11 bases between. The germline V gene encodes CDR1 SEHNR and CDR2 FQNEAQ (reference sequence). The CDR3 consists of 14 residues. The CDR3: CASSLGGLHETQYF. As DNA, the CDR3 is TGTGCCAGCAGCTTAGGAGGGTTGCATGAGACCCAGTACTTC.

This sequence joins TRBV10-3 and TRBJ1-3; D unresolved. CDR1 ENHRY and CDR2 SYGVKD come from the germline V gene. The CDR3 has 14 amino acids. The V end was cut by 10 bases, the J end by 4 bases, with 17 bases between. DNA for the CDR3: TGTGCCACTACTAGTCCGAGGGCAGGAAACACCATATATTTT. Its translation is CATTSPRAGNTIYF.

V gene TRBV5-4 combines with J gene TRBJ2-1, with 7 bases matching TRBD2. Germline CDR1 is SGHNT and CDR2 is YYREEE (reference sequence). Unmatched junction bases numbered 2, after V lost 6 bases and J lost 5 bases. The CDR3 spans 12 residues. The CDR3 region is CASIGGDNEQFF. The CDR3 coding sequence is TGTGCCAGCATTGGGGGGGACAATGAGCAGTTCTTC.

The CDR3 DNA sequence: TGTGCCAGCAGCTTAGGCGGGGGGGAGAACGAAAAACTGTTTTTT. It encodes CASSLGGGENEKLFF. V gene TRBV7-2 combines with J gene TRBJ1-4; tentative D call: TRBD1 (5 bases). Between the trimmed V and J ends, which lost 1 base and 8 bases, there was a span of 14 bases. CDR3 length: 15 amino acids. Per the germline V gene, CDR1 is SGHTA and CDR2 is FQGNSA.

In its sample, this clone was seen a few times. The CDR3 is CASSMLGDEQYF. The CDR3 DNA is TGTGCCAGTAGTATGCTCGGAGACGAGCAGTACTTC. This chain connects TRBV19 to TRBJ2-7; no firm D call. The CDR3 loop spans 12 amino acids. V dropped 3 bases and J dropped 5 bases, with 8 bases sitting between them. Germline values: CDR1 LNHDA, CDR2 SQIVND (reference sequence).

The chain is built from TRBV9 and TRBJ1-5; TRBD1 matches 7 bases. The CDR3 has 15 amino acids. V gave up 7 bases and J gave up 0 bases; unmatched junction bases: 7. Germline values: CDR1 SGDLS, CDR2 YYNGEE. The CDR3 protein is CASGRTGDSNQPQHF. DNA for the CDR3: TGTGCCAGCGGCAGAACAGGGGATAGCAATCAGCCCCAGCATTTT.

The rearrangement links TRBV4-2 to TRBJ2-1; 15 bases align to TRBD2. The CDR3 length is 16 residues. Germline CDR1 is LGHNA and CDR2 is YNFKEQ. V trimming: 0 bases; J trimming: 15 bases; junction bases outside the gene matches: 9. CDR3 nucleotide sequence: TGTGCCAGCAGCCAAGAAGGACTAGCGGGGGGGCTTGTACCGTTCTTC. Encoded protein: CASSQEGLAGGLVPFF.

The J gene is TRBJ2-7, the V gene TRBV15, with a weak D call TRBD2 (6 bases). Germline V gene sequence: CDR1 LNHNV, CDR2 YYDKDF (reference sequence). There are 15 residues in the CDR3. Trimming shortened V by 0 bases and J by 3 bases, and 12 bases separated the two germline ends. The CDR3 reads CATSRDRRGFYEQYF. The CDR3 DNA reads TGTGCCACCAGCAGAGATCGGCGGGGATTCTACGAGCAGTACTTC.

This chain links TRBV6-6 with TRBJ2-2, with D maybe TRBD2 (6 bases). Trimming stripped 4 bases from V and 9 bases from J, with 21 bases between. This CDR3 has 16 amino acids. Germline CDR1 is MNHNY and CDR2 is SVGAGI (reference sequence). The DNA of the CDR3 is TGTGCCAGCAGTTTGACACGGGACCGGGGGTCCCGGGAGCTGTTTTTT. Translated: CASSLTRDRGSRELFF.

The chain recombines TRBV5-5 with TRBJ2-1, with D possibly TRBD2 on 5 matching bases. V lost 4 bases and J lost 0, with 14 bases in between. The germline CDR1 and CDR2 sequences are SGHKS and YYEKEE (reference sequence). This CDR3 region has 16 residues. CDR3 sequence: CASSAAVGSSYNEQFF. In nucleotides, the CDR3 is TGTGCCAGCAGCGCCGCGGTAGGGAGCTCCTACAATGAGCAGTTCTTC.

The chain has TRBV10-2 and TRBJ2-7, with D perhaps matching TRBD2 (6 bases). V was cut by 6 bases and J by 3 bases, with 12 bases left in between. Germline V gene lookup returns CDR1 WSHSY and CDR2 SAAADI. The CDR3 loop spans 13 amino acids. CDR3 sequence (DNA): TGCGCCAGCAGGCATGCGGGGAGCTACGAGCAGTACTTC. It is translated as CASRHAGSYEQYF.